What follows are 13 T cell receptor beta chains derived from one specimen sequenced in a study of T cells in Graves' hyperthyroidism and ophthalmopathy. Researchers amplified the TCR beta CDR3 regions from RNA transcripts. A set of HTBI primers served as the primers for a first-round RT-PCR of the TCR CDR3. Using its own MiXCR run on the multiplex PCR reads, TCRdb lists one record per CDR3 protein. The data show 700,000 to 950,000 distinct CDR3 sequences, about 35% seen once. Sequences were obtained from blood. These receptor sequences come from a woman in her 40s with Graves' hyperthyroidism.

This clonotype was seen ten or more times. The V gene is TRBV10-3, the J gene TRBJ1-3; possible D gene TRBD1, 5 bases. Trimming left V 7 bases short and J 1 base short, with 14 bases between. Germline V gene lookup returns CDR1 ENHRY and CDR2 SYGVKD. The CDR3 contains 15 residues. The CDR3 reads CAINQGGGSGNTIYF. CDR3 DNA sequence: TGTGCCATCAATCAGGGAGGAGGATCTGGAAACACCATATATTTT.

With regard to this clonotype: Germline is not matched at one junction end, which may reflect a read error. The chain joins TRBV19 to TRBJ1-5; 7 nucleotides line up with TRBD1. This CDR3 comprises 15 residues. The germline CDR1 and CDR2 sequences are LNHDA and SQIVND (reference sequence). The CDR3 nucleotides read TGTGCCGGTAGTATAGGGGGCTCGGTCAATCAGCCCCAGCATTTT. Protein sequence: CAGSIGGSVNQPQHF.

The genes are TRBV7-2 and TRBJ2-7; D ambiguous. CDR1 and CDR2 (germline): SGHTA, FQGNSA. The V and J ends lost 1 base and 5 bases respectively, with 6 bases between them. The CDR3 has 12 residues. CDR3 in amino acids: CASSLGDNEQYF. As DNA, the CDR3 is TGTGCCAGCAGCTTAGGGGATAACGAGCAGTACTTC.

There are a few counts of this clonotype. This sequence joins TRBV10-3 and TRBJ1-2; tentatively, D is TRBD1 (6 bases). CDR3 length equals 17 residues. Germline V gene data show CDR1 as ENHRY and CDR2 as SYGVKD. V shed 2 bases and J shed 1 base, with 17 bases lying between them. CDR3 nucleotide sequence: TGTGCCATCAGTGAGATAGTCGGGACAAGATTTAACTATGGCTACACCTTC. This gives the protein CAISEIVGTRFNYGYTF.

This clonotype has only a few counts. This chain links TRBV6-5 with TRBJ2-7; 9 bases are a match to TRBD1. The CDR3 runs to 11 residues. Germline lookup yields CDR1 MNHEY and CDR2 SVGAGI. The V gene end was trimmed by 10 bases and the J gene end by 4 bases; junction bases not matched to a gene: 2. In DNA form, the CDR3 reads TGTGCCACGACAGGGGGATACGAGCAGTACTTC. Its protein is CATTGGYEQYF.

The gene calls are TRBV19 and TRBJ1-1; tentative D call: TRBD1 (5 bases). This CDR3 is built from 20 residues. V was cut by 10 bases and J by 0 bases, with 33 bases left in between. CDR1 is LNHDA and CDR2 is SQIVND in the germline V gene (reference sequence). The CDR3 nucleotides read TGTGCCACCCAGCGGGGGAAAGGGGTGGGGAGTCTCAGCTTGAACACTGAAGCTTTCTTT. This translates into CATQRGKGVGSLSLNTEAFF.

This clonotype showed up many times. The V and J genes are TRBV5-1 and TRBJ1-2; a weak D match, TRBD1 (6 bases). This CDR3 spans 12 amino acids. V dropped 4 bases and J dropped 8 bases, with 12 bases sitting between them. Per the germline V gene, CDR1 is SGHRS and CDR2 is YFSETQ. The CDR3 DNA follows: TGCGCCAGCAGCAATTACAGGGACGGCTACACCTTC. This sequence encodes CASSNYRDGYTF. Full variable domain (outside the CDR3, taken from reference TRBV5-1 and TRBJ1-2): KAGVTQTPRYLIKTRGQQVTLSCSPISGHRSVSWYQQTPGQGLQFLFEYFSETQRNKGNFPGRFSGRQFSNSRSEMNVSTLELGDSALYLCASSNYRDGYTFGSGTRLTVV.

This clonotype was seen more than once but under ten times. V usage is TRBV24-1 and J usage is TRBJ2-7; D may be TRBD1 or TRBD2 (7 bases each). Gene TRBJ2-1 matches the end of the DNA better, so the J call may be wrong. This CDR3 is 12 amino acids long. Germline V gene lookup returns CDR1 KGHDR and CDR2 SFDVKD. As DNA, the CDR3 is TGTGCCATTCGACAGGGAGGGAATGAGCAGTTCTTC. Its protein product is CAIRQGGNEQFF.

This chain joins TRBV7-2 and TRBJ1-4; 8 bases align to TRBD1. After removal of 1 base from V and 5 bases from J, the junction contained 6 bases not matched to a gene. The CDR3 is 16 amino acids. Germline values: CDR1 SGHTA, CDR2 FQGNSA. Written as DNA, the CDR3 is TGTGCCAGCAGCTTAGGACAGGGGAGAATCAATGAAAAACTGTTTTTT. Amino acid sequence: CASSLGQGRINEKLFF.

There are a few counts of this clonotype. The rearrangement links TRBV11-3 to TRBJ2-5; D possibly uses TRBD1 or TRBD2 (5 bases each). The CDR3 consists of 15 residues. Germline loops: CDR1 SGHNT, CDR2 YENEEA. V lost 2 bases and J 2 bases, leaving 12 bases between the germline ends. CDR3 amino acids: CASSLSWDPQETQYF. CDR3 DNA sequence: TGTGCCAGCAGCTTAAGCTGGGACCCGCAAGAGACCCAGTACTTC.

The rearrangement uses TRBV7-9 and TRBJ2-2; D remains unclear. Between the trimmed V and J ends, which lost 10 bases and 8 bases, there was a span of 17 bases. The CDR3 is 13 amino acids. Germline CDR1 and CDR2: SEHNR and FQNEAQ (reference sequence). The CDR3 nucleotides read TGTGCCACGCCTAGGTTTGTGACTGGGGAGCTGTTTTTT. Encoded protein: CATPRFVTGELFF.

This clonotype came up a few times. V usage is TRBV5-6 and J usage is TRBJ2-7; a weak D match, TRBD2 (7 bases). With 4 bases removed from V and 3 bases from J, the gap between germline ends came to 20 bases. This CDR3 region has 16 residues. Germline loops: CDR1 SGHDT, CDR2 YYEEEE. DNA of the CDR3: TGTGCCAGCAGCCTTAAGCGGGACACCCTCAGCTACGAGCAGTACTTC. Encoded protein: CASSLKRDTLSYEQYF.

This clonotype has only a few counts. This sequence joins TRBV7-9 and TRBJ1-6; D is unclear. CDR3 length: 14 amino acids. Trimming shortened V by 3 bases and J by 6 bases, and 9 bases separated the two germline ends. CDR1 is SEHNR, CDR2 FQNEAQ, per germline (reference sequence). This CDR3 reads CASSLWGSNSPLHF. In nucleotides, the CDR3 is TGTGCCAGCAGCTTGTGGGGAAGTAATTCACCCCTCCACTTT.